This entry is about one T cell receptor beta chain. From germline, CDR1 is ENHRY and CDR2 SYGVKD. The CDR3 has 12 residues. The source of the sample is a study of T cells in Graves' hyperthyroidism and ophthalmopathy. RNA transcripts yielded amplified TCR beta CDR3 regions. During a first-round RT-PCR of the TCR CDR3, the HTBI primer set was used. Each CDR3 protein gets one entry after TCRdb re-called the multiplex PCR reads with MiXCR. The data contain about 560,000 distinct CDR3 sequences, 46% of them singletons. The sample taken for sequencing was peripheral blood or thyroid tissue (not recorded which). V gene TRBV10-3 combines with J gene TRBJ2-7, with TRBD2 matching 7 bases. The TCR originated in a woman between 18 and 29 years old with Graves' hyperthyroidism. CDR3 amino acids: CASPSGAYEQYF. CDR3 DNA: TGTGCTAGCCCTAGCGGTGCCTACGAGCAGTACTTC.